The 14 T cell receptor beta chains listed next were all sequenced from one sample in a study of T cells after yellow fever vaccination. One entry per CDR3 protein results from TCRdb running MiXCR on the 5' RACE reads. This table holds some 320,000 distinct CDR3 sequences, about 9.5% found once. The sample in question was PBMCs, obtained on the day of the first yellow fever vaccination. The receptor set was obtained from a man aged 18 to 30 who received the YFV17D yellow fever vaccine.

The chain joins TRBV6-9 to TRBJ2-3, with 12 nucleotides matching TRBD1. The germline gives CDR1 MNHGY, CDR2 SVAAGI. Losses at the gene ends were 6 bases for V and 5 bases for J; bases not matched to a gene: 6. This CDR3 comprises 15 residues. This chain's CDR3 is CASRGQGAIRDTQYF. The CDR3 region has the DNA TGTGCCAGCAGGGGACAGGGGGCAATTCGAGATACGCAGTATTTT.

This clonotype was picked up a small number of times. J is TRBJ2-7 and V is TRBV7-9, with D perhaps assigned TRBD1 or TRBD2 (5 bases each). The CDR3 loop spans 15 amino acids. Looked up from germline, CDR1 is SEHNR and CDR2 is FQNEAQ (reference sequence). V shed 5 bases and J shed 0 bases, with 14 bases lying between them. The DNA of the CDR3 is TGTGCCAGCAGCCTCCGGGACGGATCCTCCTACGAGCAGTACGTC. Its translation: CASSLRDGSSYEQYV.

CDR3: CASSAANRGTGELFF. In DNA form, the CDR3 reads TGTGCCAGCTCAGCAGCAAACAGGGGCACCGGGGAGCTGTTTTTT. This chain joins TRBV7-3 and TRBJ2-2; TRBD1 aligns across 7 bases. The V gene end was trimmed by 8 bases and the J gene end by 4 bases; junction bases not matched to a gene: 10. Germline V gives CDR1 SGHTA, CDR2 FQGTGA. The CDR3 is 15 residues long.

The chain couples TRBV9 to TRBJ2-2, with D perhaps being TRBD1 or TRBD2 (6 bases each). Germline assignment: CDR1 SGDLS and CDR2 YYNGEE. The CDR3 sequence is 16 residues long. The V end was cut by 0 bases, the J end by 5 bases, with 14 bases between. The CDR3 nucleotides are TGTGCCAGCAGCGTAGCGGGGGCCACCGGGACCGGGGAGCTGTTTTTT. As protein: CASSVAGATGTGELFF.

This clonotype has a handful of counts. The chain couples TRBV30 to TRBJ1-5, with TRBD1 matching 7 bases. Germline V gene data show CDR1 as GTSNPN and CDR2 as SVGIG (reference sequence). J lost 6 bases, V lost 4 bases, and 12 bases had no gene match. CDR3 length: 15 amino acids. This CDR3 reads CAWTQRRGPIQPQHF. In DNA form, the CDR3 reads TGTGCCTGGACCCAACGAAGGGGGCCGATTCAGCCCCAGCATTTT.

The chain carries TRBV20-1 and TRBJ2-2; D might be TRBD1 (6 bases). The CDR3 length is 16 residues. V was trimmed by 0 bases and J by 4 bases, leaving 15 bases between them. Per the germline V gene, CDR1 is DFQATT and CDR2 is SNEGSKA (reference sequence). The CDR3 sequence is CSARDNSGAGTGELFF. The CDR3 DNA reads TGCAGTGCTAGAGATAACTCAGGGGCCGGCACCGGGGAGCTGTTTTTT.

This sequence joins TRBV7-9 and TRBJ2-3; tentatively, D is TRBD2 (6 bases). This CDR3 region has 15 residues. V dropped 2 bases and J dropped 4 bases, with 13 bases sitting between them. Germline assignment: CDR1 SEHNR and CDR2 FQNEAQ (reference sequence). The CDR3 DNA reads TGTGCCAGCAGCTTACCGGACTACAATCCAGATACGCAGTATTTT. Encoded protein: CASSLPDYNPDTQYF.

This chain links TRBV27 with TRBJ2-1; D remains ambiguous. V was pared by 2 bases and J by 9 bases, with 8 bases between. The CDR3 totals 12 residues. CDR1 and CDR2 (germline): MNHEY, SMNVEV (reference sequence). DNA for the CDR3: TGTGCCAGCAGTTTAAGCAGCACTGAGCAGTTCTTC. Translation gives CASSLSSTEQFF.

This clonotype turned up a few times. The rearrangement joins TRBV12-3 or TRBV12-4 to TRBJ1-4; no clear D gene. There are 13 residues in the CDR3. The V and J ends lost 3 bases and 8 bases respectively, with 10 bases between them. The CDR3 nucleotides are TGTGCCAGCAGTTTTAGGGTGTGGGAAAAACTGTTTTTT. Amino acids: CASSFRVWEKLFF.

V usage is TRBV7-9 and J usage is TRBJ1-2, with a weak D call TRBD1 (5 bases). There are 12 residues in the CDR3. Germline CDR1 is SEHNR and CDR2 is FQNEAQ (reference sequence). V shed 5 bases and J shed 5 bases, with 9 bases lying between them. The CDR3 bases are TGTGCCAGCAGCACGACAGTATATGGCTACACCTTC. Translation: CASSTTVYGYTF.

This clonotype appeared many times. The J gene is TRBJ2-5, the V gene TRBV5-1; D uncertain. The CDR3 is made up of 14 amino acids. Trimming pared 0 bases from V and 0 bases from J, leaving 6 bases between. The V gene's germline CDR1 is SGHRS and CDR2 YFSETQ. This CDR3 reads CASSLVPDQETQYF. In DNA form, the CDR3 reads TGCGCCAGCAGCTTGGTCCCGGACCAAGAGACCCAGTACTTC.

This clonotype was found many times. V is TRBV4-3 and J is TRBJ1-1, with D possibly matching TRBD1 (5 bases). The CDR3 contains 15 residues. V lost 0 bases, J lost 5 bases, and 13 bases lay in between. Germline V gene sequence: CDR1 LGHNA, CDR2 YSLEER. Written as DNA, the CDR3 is TGCGCCAGCAGCCAAGATGAGGGGTGGGGAACTGAAGCTTTCTTT. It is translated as CASSQDEGWGTEAFF.

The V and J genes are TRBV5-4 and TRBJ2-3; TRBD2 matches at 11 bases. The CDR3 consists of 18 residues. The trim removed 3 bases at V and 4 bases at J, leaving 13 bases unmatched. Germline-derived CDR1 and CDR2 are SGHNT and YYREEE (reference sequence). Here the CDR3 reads CASSWGASGGTTPDTQYF. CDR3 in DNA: TGTGCCAGCAGCTGGGGGGCTAGCGGGGGGACTACACCAGATACGCAGTATTTT.

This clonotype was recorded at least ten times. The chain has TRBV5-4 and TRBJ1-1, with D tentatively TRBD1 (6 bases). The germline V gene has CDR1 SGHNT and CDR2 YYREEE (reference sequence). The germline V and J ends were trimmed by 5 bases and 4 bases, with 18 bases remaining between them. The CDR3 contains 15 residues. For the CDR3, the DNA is TGTGCCAGCAGTTGGGGCGGGGGCGAGGTCACTGAAGCTTTCTTT. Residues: CASSWGGGEVTEAFF.